The clone carrying this TCR beta chain was found a few times. Its antigen is not known. This sample is part of a study of early T cells in non-severe SARS-CoV-2 infection. As for the study in general: The authors sequenced bulk RNA from unsorted whole blood, leaving chains unpaired.

Individual cDNA molecules received unique molecular identifiers. TCRdb re-derived calls from the 5' RACE reads in MiXCR, one entry per CDR3 protein. The sample carries 85,000 to 90,000 distinct CDR3 sequences, less than 15% recorded once. The study, taken as a whole, reports: CD4 and private specificities were missed by VDJdb matching, which favored anti-spike CD8 responses.

The TCR was taken from an adult who was a healthcare worker with PCR-confirmed SARS-CoV-2 infection or an uninfected control (not recorded which). The sequenced sample consisted of whole blood.

For the CDR3, the DNA is TGTGCCAGCAATCCGGCCGACACCGGGGAGCTGTTTTTT. It yields the protein CASNPADTGELFF. V is TRBV2 and J is TRBJ2-2, with D hard to call. The CDR3 spans 13 residues. Germline V lookup: CDR1 SNHLY, CDR2 FYNNEI. V shed 7 bases and J shed 3 bases, with 9 bases lying between them.